These 23 T cell receptor beta chains share one sample of origin, sequenced in a study of T cells in Graves' hyperthyroidism and ophthalmopathy. The TCR beta CDR3 regions underwent amplification using RNA transcripts as the source. HTBI primers were the set used in a first-round RT-PCR of the TCR CDR3. TCRdb re-analysed the multiplex PCR reads in MiXCR, keeping a single row per CDR3 protein. The sample has more than 300,000 distinct CDR3 sequences, approximately 18% seen once. Specimen: blood. These receptors were obtained from a woman aged 25 to 39 with Graves' hyperthyroidism that later progressed to Graves' ophthalmopathy.

This chain connects TRBV5-1 to TRBJ2-2; D is possibly TRBD1 (6 bases). V shed 4 bases and J shed 5 bases, with 12 bases lying between them. There are 14 residues in the CDR3. The germline V gene has CDR1 SGHRS and CDR2 YFSETQ. The CDR3, as DNA: TGCGCCAGCAGCAGTACCACAGGGACCGGGGAGCTGTTTTTT. Translation gives CASSSTTGTGELFF. The full variable domain, its missing parts supplied by reference TRBV5-1 and TRBJ2-2, is KAGVTQTPRYLIKTRGQQVTLSCSPISGHRSVSWYQQTPGQGLQFLFEYFSETQRNKGNFPGRFSGRQFSNSRSEMNVSTLELGDSALYLCASSSTTGTGELFFGEGSRLTVL.

The genes are TRBV9 and TRBJ2-2; the D gene is possibly TRBD1 (5 bases). Germline assignment: CDR1 SGDLS and CDR2 YYNGEE. The CDR3 covers 14 residues. V shed 6 bases and J shed 4 bases, with 13 bases lying between them. The CDR3 loop is CASTPGRVTGELFF. CDR3 coding DNA: TGTGCCAGCACCCCAGGCAGGGTCACCGGGGAGCTGTTTTTT. Variable domain in full (rest from reference TRBV9 and TRBJ2-2): DSGVTQTPKHLITATGQRVTLRCSPRSGDLSVYWYQQSLDQGLQFLIQYYNGEERAKGNILERFSAQQFPDLHSELNLSSLELGDSALYFCASTPGRVTGELFFGEGSRLTVL.

The chain couples TRBV10-3 to TRBJ2-2, with D possibly called TRBD1 or TRBD2 (6 bases each). Trimming shortened V by 8 bases and J by 8 bases, and 18 bases separated the two germline ends. This CDR3 spans 14 amino acids. Germline V gene data show CDR1 as ENHRY and CDR2 as SYGVKD. Written as DNA, the CDR3 is TGTGCCATCTCGGGGGCTGTAGGTGCGGGGGAGCTGTTTTTT. Its translation is CAISGAVGAGELFF.

CDR3 protein: CASSASRLGTQYF. The CDR3 DNA sequence: TGCGCCAGCAGTGCATCCAGACTCGGTACGCAGTATTTT. The chain employs TRBV10-1 and TRBJ2-3, with no clear D. This CDR3 spans 13 amino acids. Germline CDR1 is WNHNN and CDR2 is SYGVQD (reference sequence). The V gene lost 4 bases and the J gene lost 8 bases, with 13 bases spanning the gap.

This rearrangement joins TRBV27 to TRBJ2-2; D call uncertain. The CDR3 is 17 residues long. Trimming took off 6 bases at V and 6 bases at J, with 23 bases between the two ends. Germline CDR1 MNHEY, CDR2 SMNVEV (reference sequence). The CDR3, as DNA: TGTGCCAGCAGCCAAGATCCCAGCCTTAGTATCGCCGGGGAGCTGTTTTTT. It yields the protein CASSQDPSLSIAGELFF.

This clonotype was picked up many times. The CDR3 sequence: CASSILLGQIYEQYF. As DNA, the CDR3 is TGTGCCAGTAGTATTCTATTGGGACAGATCTACGAGCAGTACTTC. The chain recombines TRBV19 with TRBJ2-7, with 7 bases lining up with TRBD1. V lost 3 bases and J lost 3; bases outside the gene matches: 8. This CDR3 contains 15 residues. Germline V gene lookup returns CDR1 LNHDA and CDR2 SQIVND (reference sequence).

This clonotype appeared a few times. The genes are TRBV19 and TRBJ2-1; D not resolved. Trimming shortened V by 5 bases and J by 0 bases, and 11 bases separated the two germline ends. CDR1 is LNHDA and CDR2 is SQIVND in the germline V gene (reference sequence). The CDR3 runs 15 residues. CDR3 DNA: TGTGCCAGTAGTGCCATAAGGAGCTCCTACAATGAGCAGTTCTTC. Its protein product is CASSAIRSSYNEQFF.

This clonotype has a single count. V usage is TRBV19 and J usage is TRBJ1-1, with unresolved D. CDR3 length: 13 amino acids. V lost 7 bases to trimming and J lost 1 base, with 10 bases between them. Germline lookup yields CDR1 LNHDA and CDR2 SQIVND (reference sequence). The CDR3 sequence is CASKTGKNTEAFF. The DNA for the CDR3 is TGTGCCAGTAAGACGGGAAAGAACACTGAAGCTTTCTTT.

This clonotype showed up many times. This sequence joins TRBV27 and TRBJ2-7, with D unresolved. Per germline, CDR1 MNHEY and CDR2 SMNVEV (reference sequence). This CDR3 region has 13 residues. With 6 bases removed from V and 0 bases from J, the gap between germline ends came to 9 bases. CDR3 bases: TGTGCCAGCAGCCCAGTATACTCCTACGAGCAGTACTTC. This sequence encodes CASSPVYSYEQYF.

The rearrangement links TRBV7-9 to TRBJ2-7; D gene uncertain. CDR3 length equals 13 residues. Germline V gene sequence: CDR1 SEHNR, CDR2 FQNEAQ (reference sequence). V was trimmed by 8 bases and J by 0 bases, leaving 11 bases between them. Written as DNA, the CDR3 is TGTGCCAGCTCCCAAGTTGTCTCCTACGAGCAGTACTTC. It is translated as CASSQVVSYEQYF.

The gene calls are TRBV6-1 and TRBJ2-7; D perhaps matches TRBD1 (6 bases). Germline V gene lookup returns CDR1 MNHNS and CDR2 SASEGT. The ends were cut back, 7 bases at V and 4 bases at J, with 17 bases in the middle. The CDR3 consists of 14 residues. The CDR3 DNA reads as TGTGCCAGCAATCCCGGCAGGGGCCTATACGAGCAGTACTTC. Residues: CASNPGRGLYEQYF.

Ten or more counts support this clonotype. The chain links TRBV20-1 to TRBJ2-7, with D perhaps matching TRBD2 (6 bases). V dropped 3 bases and J dropped 4 bases, with 13 bases sitting between them. The CDR3 is made up of 13 amino acids. CDR1 is DFQATT, CDR2 SNEGSKA, per germline (reference sequence). CDR3 in DNA: TGCAGTGCTAGGGGAGGAGGGATGTACGAGCAGTACTTC. Its translation is CSARGGGMYEQYF.

A few counts support this clonotype. A clone one base away is much larger, so this may be a read error. This CDR3 is missing its conserved last phenylalanine or tryptophan, likely due to a read error. The V call is TRBV27, the J call TRBJ1-4; D uncertain. From germline, CDR1 is MNHEY and CDR2 SMNVEV (reference sequence). V was shortened by 6 bases and J by 3 bases, with 14 bases between the two germline ends. This CDR3 region has 15 residues. The CDR3 is CASRTMSWANEKLFL. Here the CDR3 DNA reads TGTGCCAGCAGAACAATGTCGTGGGCTAATGAAAAACTGTTTCTT.

This rearrangement joins TRBV29-1 to TRBJ1-2; possible D gene TRBD1, 5 bases. The CDR3 runs to 14 residues. With 0 bases removed from V and 2 bases from J, the gap between germline ends came to 10 bases. Germline lookup yields CDR1 SQVTM and CDR2 ANQGSEA. The CDR3 protein is CSVEETDYNYGYTF. The DNA of the CDR3 is TGCAGCGTTGAAGAGACAGATTACAACTATGGCTACACCTTC. Full variable domain (outside the CDR3, taken from reference TRBV29-1 and TRBJ1-2): SAVISQKPSRDICQRGTSLTIQCQVDSQVTMMFWYRQQPGQSLTLIATANQGSEATYESGFVIDKFPISRPNLTFSTLTVSNMSPEDSSIYLCSVEETDYNYGYTFGSGTRLTVV.

The chain recombines TRBV2 with TRBJ1-1, with 9 nucleotides matching TRBD1. Germline assignment: CDR1 SNHLY and CDR2 FYNNEI. V shed 6 bases and J 5 bases; nucleotides not matched to a gene: 7. The CDR3 is made up of 14 amino acids. The CDR3 reads CASRQTGGGTEAFF. As DNA, the CDR3 is TGTGCCAGCAGACAAACAGGGGGCGGAACTGAAGCTTTCTTT.

The table lists this clonotype with a few counts. The V gene is TRBV7-2, the J gene TRBJ2-7; the D is unclear. V dropped 4 bases and J dropped 2 bases, with 12 bases sitting between them. This CDR3 comprises 14 residues. Germline V gene sequence: CDR1 SGHTA, CDR2 FQGNSA. The CDR3 protein is CASSYFGVPYEQYF. The CDR3 bases are TGTGCCAGCAGCTATTTCGGTGTACCCTACGAGCAGTACTTC.

This clonotype was seen a few times. The V gene is TRBV20-1, the J gene TRBJ1-2, with no clear D. Germline V CDR1 and CDR2: DFQATT, SNEGSKA (reference sequence). Trimming stripped 3 bases from V and 7 bases from J, with 18 bases between. The CDR3 sequence is 14 residues long. DNA for the CDR3: TGCAGTGCTAGGAAACCGTCATCCAATGGTGGCTACACCTTC. This translates into CSARKPSSNGGYTF.

This clonotype came up many times. The chain has TRBV27 and TRBJ2-3, with 7 bases identical to TRBD2. This CDR3 spans 16 amino acids. Germline-derived CDR1 and CDR2 are MNHEY and SMNVEV (reference sequence). After removal of 5 bases from V and 1 base from J, the junction contained 9 bases not matched to a gene. The CDR3 region is CASSTLSGPGTDTQYF. As DNA, the CDR3 is TGTGCCAGCAGTACACTTAGCGGGCCCGGCACAGATACGCAGTATTTT.

V and J are TRBV30 and TRBJ2-3; TRBD1 might be the D (6 bases). Germline assignment: CDR1 GTSNPN and CDR2 SVGIG (reference sequence). CDR3 length: 20 residues. Trimming left V 0 bases short and J 5 bases short, with 30 bases between. DNA of the CDR3: TGTGCCTGGAGTGTTCCCGGGGACAAAGTTTTCATCCCAGCGGTAGATACGCAGTATTTT. Its translation: CAWSVPGDKVFIPAVDTQYF.

This chain links TRBV10-3 with TRBJ2-3; TRBD2 matches at 12 bases. The J segment lost 0 bases and the V segment lost 10 bases, leaving 2 bases of the junction unmatched. The CDR3 loop spans 14 amino acids. Looked up from germline, CDR1 is ENHRY and CDR2 is SYGVKD. Written as DNA, the CDR3 is TGTGCCACCGGGACTAGCGGGAGCACAGATACGCAGTATTTT. It specifies CATGTSGSTDTQYF.

The chain joins TRBV6-6 to TRBJ1-2, with D unclear. There are 16 residues in the CDR3. The V end was cut by 0 bases, the J end by 4 bases, with 15 bases between. Per the germline V gene, CDR1 is MNHNY and CDR2 is SVGAGI (reference sequence). This CDR3 is CASSYSAGIGPYGYTF. DNA for the CDR3: TGTGCCAGCAGTTACTCCGCGGGCATTGGTCCCTATGGCTACACCTTC.

The chain links TRBV20-1 to TRBJ2-3; 7 nucleotides align to TRBD2. V shed 0 bases and J 2 bases; nucleotides not matched to a gene: 11. This CDR3 is built from 17 residues. Looked up from germline, CDR1 is DFQATT and CDR2 is SNEGSKA (reference sequence). DNA of the CDR3: TGCAGTGCTAGAGATCCGGCGGGGGATTCTCCCACAGATACGCAGTATTTT. It specifies CSARDPAGDSPTDTQYF.

This clonotype came up many times. The rearrangement uses TRBV28 and TRBJ1-1, with D uncertain. The germline CDR1 and CDR2 sequences are MDHEN and SYDVKM. V dropped 7 bases and J dropped 1 base, with 10 bases sitting between them. The CDR3 is made up of 13 amino acids. DNA for the CDR3: TGTGCCAGCATTTCTATGTCGAACACTGAAGCTTTCTTT. Amino acid sequence: CASISMSNTEAFF.